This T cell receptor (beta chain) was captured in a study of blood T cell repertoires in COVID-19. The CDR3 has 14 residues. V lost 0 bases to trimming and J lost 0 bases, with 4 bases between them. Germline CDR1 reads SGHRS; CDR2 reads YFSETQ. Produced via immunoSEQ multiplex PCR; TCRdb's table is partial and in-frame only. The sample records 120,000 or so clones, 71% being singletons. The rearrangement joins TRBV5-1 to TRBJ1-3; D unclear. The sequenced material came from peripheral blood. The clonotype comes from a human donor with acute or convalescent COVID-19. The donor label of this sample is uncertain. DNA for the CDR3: TGCGCCAGCAGCTTGGACGGCTCTGGAAACACCATATATTTT. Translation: CASSLDGSGNTIYF. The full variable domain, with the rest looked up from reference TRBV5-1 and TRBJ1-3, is KAGVTQTPRYLIKTRGQQVTLSCSPISGHRSVSWYQQTPGQGLQFLFEYFSETQRNKGNFPGRFSGRQFSNSRSEMNVSTLELGDSALYLCASSLDGSGNTIYFGEGSWLTVV.